Listed below are T cell receptor beta chains from one sample, sequenced in a study of Ad26.COV2.S vaccination and SARS-CoV-2 variants. Repertoires were generated with immunoSEQ multiplex PCR, while TCRdb's copy carries only in-frame clones and drops some. The data hold 440,000 or so clones, with 89% observed a single time. The sequencing here drew on peripheral blood, taken in a trial of Ad26.COV2.S vaccine versus placebo. These receptors came from a person between 18 and 65 years old who received the Ad26.COV2.S COVID-19 vaccine or a placebo. Both conserved end residues are part of each CDR3. D genes are given only for firm matches. Not every row has a clone size; where given, it reads once, few, many or a size class.

J gene	CDR3 length	D gene	V gene	clone size	CDR3 DNA	CDR3 protein
TRBJ1-2	13	.	TRBV30	.	TGTGCCTGGAGTGAACAGACTAACTATGGCTACACCTTC	CAWSEQTNYGYTF
TRBJ1-2	13	.	TRBV6-2/TRBV6-3	.	TGTGCCAGCAGTTTGACTCAAGCCTATGGCTACACCTTC	CASSLTQAYGYTF
TRBJ1-1	12	.	TRBV2	.	TGTGCCAGCACCCAGGACGGGACTGAAGCTTTCTTT	CASTQDGTEAFF
TRBJ2-7	16	.	TRBV19	.	TGTGCCAGTAGTATAGTAACAGGCGGACACTCCTACGAGCAGTACTTC	CASSIVTGGHSYEQYF
TRBJ2-7	14	TRBD2	TRBV2	.	TGTGCCAGCAGCCTAGCGGGAGGGAACTACGAGCAGTACTTC	CASSLAGGNYEQYF
TRBJ1-2	13	.	TRBV23-1	.	TGCGCCAGCAGTTACCAGGACCTCTATGGCTACACCTTC	CASSYQDLYGYTF
TRBJ1-2	13	.	TRBV30	few	TGTGCCTGGAGTGTACGTGGATGGGGTGGCTACACCTTC	CAWSVRGWGGYTF
TRBJ2-1	16	TRBD2	TRBV4-1	.	TGCGCCAGCAGCAGTCAGTCGGTAGCGGGATCCAATGAGCAGTTCTTC	CASSSQSVAGSNEQFF
TRBJ1-5	16	.	TRBV7-9	.	TGTGCCAGCAGCTCCTTTTCAGGGGCGGCAGGTCAGCCCCAGCATTTT	CASSSFSGAAGQPQHF
TRBJ1-3	14	.	TRBV6-1	.	TGTGCCAGCAGTGAAGACGATACTGGAAACACCATATATTTT	CASSEDDTGNTIYF
TRBJ2-1	16	TRBD2	TRBV6-1	.	TGTGCCAGCAGTGAATTAGGTTCGGGGGGGTTGGGTGAGCAGTTCTTC	CASSELGSGGLGEQFF
TRBJ2-7	10	.	TRBV28	few	TGTGCCAGCAGTGCTTACGAGCAGTACTTC	CASSAYEQYF
TRBJ2-2	13	.	TRBV4-2	.	TGTGCCAGCAGCCCCACCCCGACTTCGGAGCTGTTTTTT	CASSPTPTSELFF
TRBJ1-3	14	.	TRBV30	.	TGTGCCTGGAGGGTGACACTCGGTGGAAACACCATATATTTT	CAWRVTLGGNTIYF
TRBJ1-4	14	.	TRBV18	.	TGTGCCAGCTCACTCAGAGCCACTAATGAAAAACTGTTTTTT	CASSLRATNEKLFF
TRBJ1-3	15	TRBD1	TRBV6-5	.	TGTGCCAGCACCCAACAGGGGGGCCTTGGAAACACCATATATTTT	CASTQQGGLGNTIYF
TRBJ2-3	17	.	TRBV19	few	TGTGCCAGTACCCGTGGCCCCGCAGGAGGGGCCACAGATACGCAGTATTTT	CASTRGPAGGATDTQYF
TRBJ1-1	12	.	TRBV3-1/TRBV3-2	.	TGTGCCAGCAGTCCGAAAGGAGGGGGAGCTTTCTTT	CASSPKGGGAFF